This TCR gamma chain comes out of a study of gamma-delta chains in newborns, infants, children. Study context: Polyclonal expansion of innate γδ T cells after birth follows microbial exposure.

Only a few counts were recorded for this clone. The V gene's germline CDR1 is GITISATS and CDR2 ISYDGTV (reference sequence). Losses at the gene ends were 5 bases for V and 5 bases for J; bases not matched to a gene: 3. CDR3 length: 15 residues. TCRdb re-called the reads with CATT. The sample carries about 710 gamma-chain clones, around 30% recorded once. V usage is TRGV9 and J usage is TRGJP. The J gene comes from matching the DNA to germline here; TCRdb lacks it. The material sequenced was blood. The TCR was taken from a child who was a newborn, infant or young child, either healthy, febrile or measles-vaccinated (not recorded which). CDR3: CALWGKELGKKIKVF. DNA for the CDR3: TGTGCCTTGTGGGGGAAAGAGTTGGGCAAAAAAATCAAGGTATTT.